This T cell receptor beta chain appears in the sequencing data of a study of control samples from healthy donors and cancer patients. This CDR3 is 16 amino acids long. The germline gives CDR1 LNHDA, CDR2 SQIVND (reference sequence). V dropped 4 bases and J dropped 3; count of bases not matched to a gene: 9. Clones were read by immunoSEQ multiplex PCR, and TCRdb kept only the in-frame ones, dropping some. The sample has some 130,000 clones, about 93% seen once. This clonotype was sampled from a man aged 40-55 years in good health. The sample consisted of blood. The rearrangement joins TRBV19 to TRBJ1-5; 7 bases are shared with TRBD1. Here the CDR3 reads CASSTTGATNNQPQHF. Here the CDR3 DNA reads TGTGCCAGTAGTACTACAGGGGCGACCAACAATCAGCCCCAGCATTTT.